This T cell receptor (beta chain) comes out of a study of blood T cell repertoires in COVID-19. The germline CDR1 and CDR2 sequences are SGHAT and FQNNGV. The CDR3 extends over 17 amino acids. In regard to this clone: Sequence at one end of the junction differs from germline and may be a read error.

Original analysis: Estimation of nucleated cell counts relied on the amplification of reference gene primers. Profiled with immunoSEQ multiplex PCR; TCRdb holds only in-frame clones, not every one. That table is the source of V, J and clone size, and D and trimming were worked out from the DNA. Seen here are under 400,000 clones, roughly 90% observed once, and the top ten hold 6.5%. Sequencing was done on a sample of peripheral blood. The rearrangement joins TRBV11-2 to TRBJ2-6; D might be TRBD1 (5 bases). The receptor comes from a man aged 18 to 30 with active or convalescent COVID-19. CDR3 bases: TGTGCCAGCAGCTTGAGTAGTGGGCGCTCTGGGGCCAACGTGCTGACTTTC. Translated: CASSLSSGRSGANVLTF.